This T cell receptor beta chain was identified in a study of control samples from healthy donors and cancer patients (dated by TCRdb to about 2020). The CDR3 contains 16 residues, cysteine and phenylalanine counted. Of all the DNA, just the CDR3 is kept, 48 bases in frame from base 1. Per the germline V gene (reference sequence), SEHNR is the CDR1 and FQNEAQ is the CDR2. V is pruned by 5 bases and J by 5 bases, leaving 7 bases of the junction without a gene match. Comment on this clone: The antigen this receptor binds is unknown. Qualities for individual bases were not recorded, and no much larger clone is one base off.

Libraries were constructed by the immunoSEQ multiplex PCR assay. What TCRdb holds here is the immuneACCESS table cut down to in-frame rearrangements. Part of the clones is not present; checked against another copy, under half of the missing clones reflect an unresolved V gene, and the others are unexplained. In this sample the table shows 150,000 or so clones, 90% to 95% of which occur a single time. In total, the top ten clones hold around 14% of the sample. The clonotype originates from a man aged 35 to 55 in good health. This sequence uses TRBV7-9 and TRBJ2-3, with 13 bases matching TRBD2. Sequencing input: blood. The DNA reads as follows: TGTGCCAGCAGCCACGGACTAGCGGGAGCCGAAGATACGCAGTATTTT. This yields the protein CASSHGLAGAEDTQYF.